Listed here is a single TCR beta chain. Trimming stripped 4 bases from V and 4 bases from J, with 16 bases between. The CDR3 runs 16 residues. Germline CDR1 is LGHNA and CDR2 is YNFKEQ. Original data processing: For nucleated cells, counts were estimated from reference gene primer amplification. Profiling relied on immunoSEQ multiplex PCR, and the TCRdb table lists in-frame clones only, not all of them. That table gives V, J and clone size, and the DNA gave D and trimming. The sample records fewer than 110,000 clones, roughly nine tenths being singletons. This record comes from a study of blood T cell repertoires in COVID-19. Study summary: The United States, Italy and Spain supplied acute and convalescent COVID-19 samples. Sources were T cells, B-cell-depleted T cells, or PBMCs; the material itself was cDNA or gDNA.

The sequenced sample consisted of peripheral blood. The TCR sequence derives from a man between 50 and 59 years old with acute or convalescent COVID-19. The chain joins TRBV4-2 to TRBJ2-2; D is perhaps TRBD2 (6 bases). CDR3 amino acids: CASSPIGTGGTGELFF. The CDR3 region has the DNA TGTGCCAGCAGCCCAATAGGGACTGGGGGCACCGGGGAGCTGTTTTTT.